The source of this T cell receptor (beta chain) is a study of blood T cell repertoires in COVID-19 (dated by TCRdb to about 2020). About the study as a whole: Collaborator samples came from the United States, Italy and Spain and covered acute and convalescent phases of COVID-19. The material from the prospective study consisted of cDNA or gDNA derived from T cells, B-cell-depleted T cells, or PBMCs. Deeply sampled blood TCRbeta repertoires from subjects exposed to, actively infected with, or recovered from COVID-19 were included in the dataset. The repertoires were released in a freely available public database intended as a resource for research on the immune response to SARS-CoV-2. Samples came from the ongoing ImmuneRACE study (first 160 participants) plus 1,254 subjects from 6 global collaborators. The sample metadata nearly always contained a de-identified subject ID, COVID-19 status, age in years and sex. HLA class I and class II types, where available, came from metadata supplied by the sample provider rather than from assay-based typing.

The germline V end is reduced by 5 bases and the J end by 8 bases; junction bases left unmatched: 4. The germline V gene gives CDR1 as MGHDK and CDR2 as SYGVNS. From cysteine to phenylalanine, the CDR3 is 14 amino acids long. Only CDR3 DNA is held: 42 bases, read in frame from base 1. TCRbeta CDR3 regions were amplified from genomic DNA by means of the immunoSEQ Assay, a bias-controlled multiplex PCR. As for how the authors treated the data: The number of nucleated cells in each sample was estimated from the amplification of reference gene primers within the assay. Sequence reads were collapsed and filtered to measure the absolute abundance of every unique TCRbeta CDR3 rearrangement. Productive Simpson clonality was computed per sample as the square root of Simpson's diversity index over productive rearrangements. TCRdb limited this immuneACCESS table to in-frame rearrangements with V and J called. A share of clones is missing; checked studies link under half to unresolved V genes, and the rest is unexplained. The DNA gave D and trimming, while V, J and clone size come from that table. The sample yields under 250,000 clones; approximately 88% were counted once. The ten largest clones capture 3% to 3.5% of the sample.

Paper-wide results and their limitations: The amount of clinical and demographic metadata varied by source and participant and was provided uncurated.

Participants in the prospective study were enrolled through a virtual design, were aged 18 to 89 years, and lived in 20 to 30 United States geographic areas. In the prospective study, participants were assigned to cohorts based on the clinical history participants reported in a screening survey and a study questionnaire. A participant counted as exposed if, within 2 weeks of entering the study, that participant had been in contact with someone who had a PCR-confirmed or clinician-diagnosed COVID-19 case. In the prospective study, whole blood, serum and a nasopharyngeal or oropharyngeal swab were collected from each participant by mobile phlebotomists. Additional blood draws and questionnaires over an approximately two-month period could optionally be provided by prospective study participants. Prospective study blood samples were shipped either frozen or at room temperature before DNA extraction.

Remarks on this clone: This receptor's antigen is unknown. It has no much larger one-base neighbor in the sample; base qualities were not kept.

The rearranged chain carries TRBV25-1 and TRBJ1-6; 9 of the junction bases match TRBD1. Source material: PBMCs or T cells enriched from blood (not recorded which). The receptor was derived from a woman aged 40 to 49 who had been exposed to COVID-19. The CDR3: CASSQDRGDSPLHF. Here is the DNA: TGTGCCAGCAGTCAGGACAGGGGCGATTCACCCCTCCACTTT. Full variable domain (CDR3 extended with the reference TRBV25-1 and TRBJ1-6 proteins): EADIYQTPRYLVIGTGKKITLECSQTMGHDKMYWYQQDPGMELHLIHYSYGVNSTEKGDLSSESTVSRIRTEHFPLTLESARPSHTSQYLCASSQDRGDSPLHFGNGTRLTVT.